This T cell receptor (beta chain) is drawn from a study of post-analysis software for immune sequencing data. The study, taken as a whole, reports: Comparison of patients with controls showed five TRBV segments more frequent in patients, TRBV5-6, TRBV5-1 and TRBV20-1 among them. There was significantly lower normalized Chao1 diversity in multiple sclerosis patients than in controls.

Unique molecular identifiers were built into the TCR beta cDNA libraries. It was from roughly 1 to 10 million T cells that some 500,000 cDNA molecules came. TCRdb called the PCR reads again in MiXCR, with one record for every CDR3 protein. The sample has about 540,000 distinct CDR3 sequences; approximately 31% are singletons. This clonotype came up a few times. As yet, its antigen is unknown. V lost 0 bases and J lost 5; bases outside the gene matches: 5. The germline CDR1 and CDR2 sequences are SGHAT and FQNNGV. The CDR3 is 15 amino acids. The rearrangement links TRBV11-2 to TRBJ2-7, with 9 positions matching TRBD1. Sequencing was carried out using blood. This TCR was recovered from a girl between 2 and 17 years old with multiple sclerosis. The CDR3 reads CASSLDGQGWNEQYF. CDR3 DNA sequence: TGTGCCAGCAGCTTAGACGGACAGGGGTGGAACGAGCAGTACTTC.